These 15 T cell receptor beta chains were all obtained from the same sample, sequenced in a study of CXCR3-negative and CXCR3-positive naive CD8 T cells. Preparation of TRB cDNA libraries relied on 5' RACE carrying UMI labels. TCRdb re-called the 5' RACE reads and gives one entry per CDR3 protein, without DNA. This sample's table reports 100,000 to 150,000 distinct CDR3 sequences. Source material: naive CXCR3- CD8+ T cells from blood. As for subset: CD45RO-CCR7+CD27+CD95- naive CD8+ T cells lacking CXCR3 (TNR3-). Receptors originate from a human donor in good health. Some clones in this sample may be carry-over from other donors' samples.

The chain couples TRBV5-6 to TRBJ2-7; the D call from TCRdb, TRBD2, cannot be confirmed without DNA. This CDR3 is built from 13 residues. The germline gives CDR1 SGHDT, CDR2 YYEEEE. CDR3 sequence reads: CASSLGLGDEQYF.

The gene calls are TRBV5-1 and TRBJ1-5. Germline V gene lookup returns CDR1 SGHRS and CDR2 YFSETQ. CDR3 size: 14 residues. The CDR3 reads CASSLAEELQPQHF.

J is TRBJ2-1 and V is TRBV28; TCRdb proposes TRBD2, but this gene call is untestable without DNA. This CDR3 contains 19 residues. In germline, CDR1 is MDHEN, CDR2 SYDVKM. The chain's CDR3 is CASSPIGRGRLAGEDEQFF. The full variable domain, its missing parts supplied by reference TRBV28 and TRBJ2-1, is DVKVTQSSRYLVKRTGEKVFLECVQDMDHENMFWYRQDPGLGLRLIYFSYDVKMKEKGDIPEGYSVSREKKERFSLILESASTNQTSMYLCASSPIGRGRLAGEDEQFFGPGTRLTVL.

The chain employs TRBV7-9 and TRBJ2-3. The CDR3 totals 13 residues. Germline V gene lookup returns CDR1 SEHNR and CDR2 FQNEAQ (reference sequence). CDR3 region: CASSLEVSDTQYF.

CDR3 amino acids: CASRKQGAYFRSNEKLFF. The chain has TRBV28 and TRBJ1-4; the TRBD1 assignment by TCRdb is unverifiable without DNA. Germline CDR1 is MDHEN and CDR2 is SYDVKM. This CDR3 region has 18 residues.

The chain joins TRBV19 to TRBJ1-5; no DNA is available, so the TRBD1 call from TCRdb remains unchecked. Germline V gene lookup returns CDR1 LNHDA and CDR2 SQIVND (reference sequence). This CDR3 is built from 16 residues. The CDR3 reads CASRKGTGGYNQPQHF. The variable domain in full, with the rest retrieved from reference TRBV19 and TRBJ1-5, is DGGITQSPKYLFRKEGQNVTLSCEQNLNHDAMYWYRQDPGQGLRLIYYSQIVNDFQKGDIAEGYSVSREKKESFPLTVTSAQKNPTAFYLCASRKGTGGYNQPQHFGDGTRLSIL.

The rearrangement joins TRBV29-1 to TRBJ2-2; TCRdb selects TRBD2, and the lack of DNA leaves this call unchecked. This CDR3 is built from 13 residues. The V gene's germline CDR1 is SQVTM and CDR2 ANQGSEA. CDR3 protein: CSGELGPTGELFF.

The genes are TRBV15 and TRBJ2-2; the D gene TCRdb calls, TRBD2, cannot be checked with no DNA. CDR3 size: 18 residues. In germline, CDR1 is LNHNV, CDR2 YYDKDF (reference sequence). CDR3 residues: CATSRDRLAGGVTGELFF.

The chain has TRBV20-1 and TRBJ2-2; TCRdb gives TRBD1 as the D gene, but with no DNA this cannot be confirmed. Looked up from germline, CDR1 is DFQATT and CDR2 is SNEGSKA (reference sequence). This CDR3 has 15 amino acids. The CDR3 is CSARDLELGPGELFF.

CDR3 loop: CASSPPRDYGYTF. The rearrangement links TRBV7-9 to TRBJ1-2; the D gene TCRdb calls, TRBD1, cannot be checked with no DNA. The germline V gene has CDR1 SEHNR and CDR2 FQNEAQ (reference sequence). This CDR3 comprises 13 residues. Looking up the rest from reference TRBV7-9 and TRBJ1-2 gives the full variable domain: DTGVSQNPRHKITKRGQNVTFRCDPISEHNRLYWYRQTLGQGPEFLTYFQNEAQLEKSRLLSDRFSAERPKGSFSTLEIQRTEQGDSAMYLCASSPPRDYGYTFGSGTRLTVV.

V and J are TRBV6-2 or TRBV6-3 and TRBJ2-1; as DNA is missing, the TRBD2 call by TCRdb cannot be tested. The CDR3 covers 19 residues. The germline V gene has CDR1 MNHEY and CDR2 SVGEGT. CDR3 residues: CASSYSGSGSPLLNNEQFF.

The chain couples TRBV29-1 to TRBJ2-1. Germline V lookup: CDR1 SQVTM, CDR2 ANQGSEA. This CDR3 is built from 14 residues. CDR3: CSVKTGSSYNEQFF.

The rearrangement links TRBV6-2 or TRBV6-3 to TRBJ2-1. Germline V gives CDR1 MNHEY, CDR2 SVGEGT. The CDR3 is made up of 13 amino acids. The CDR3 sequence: CASSYSLTNEQFF.

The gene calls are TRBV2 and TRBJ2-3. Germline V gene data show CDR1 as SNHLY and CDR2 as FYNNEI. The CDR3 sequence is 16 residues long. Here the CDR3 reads CASSELSGFLTDTQYF.

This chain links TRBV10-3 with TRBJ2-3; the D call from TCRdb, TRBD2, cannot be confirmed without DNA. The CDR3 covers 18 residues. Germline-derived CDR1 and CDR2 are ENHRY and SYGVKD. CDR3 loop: CAISEPFSPGGPTDTQYF.